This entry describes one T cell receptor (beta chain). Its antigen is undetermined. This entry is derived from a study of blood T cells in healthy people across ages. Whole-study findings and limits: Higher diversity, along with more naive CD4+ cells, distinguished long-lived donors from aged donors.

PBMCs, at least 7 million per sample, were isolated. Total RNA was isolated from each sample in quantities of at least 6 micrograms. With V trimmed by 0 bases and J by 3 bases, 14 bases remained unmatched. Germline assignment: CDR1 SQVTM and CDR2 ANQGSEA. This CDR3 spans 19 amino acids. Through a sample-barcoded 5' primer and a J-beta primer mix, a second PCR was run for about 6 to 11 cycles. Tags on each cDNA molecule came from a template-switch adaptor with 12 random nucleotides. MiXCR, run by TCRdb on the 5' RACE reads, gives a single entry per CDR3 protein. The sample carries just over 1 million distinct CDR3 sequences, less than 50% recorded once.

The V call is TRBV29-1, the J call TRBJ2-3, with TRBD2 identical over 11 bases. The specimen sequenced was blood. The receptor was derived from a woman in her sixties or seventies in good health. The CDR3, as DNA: TGCAGCGTTGAAGATCGTTGGGCTAGCGGGAGGAGTAGGACAGATACGCAGTATTTT. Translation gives CSVEDRWASGRSRTDTQYF.